This is a list of T cell receptor beta chains from one sample in a study of cytomegalovirus exposure and HLA in healthy donors. Measured with immunoSEQ multiplex PCR; TCRdb has only the in-frame clones, and not every one. The sample lists about 200,000 clones; about 81% were seen once. Material: PBMCs. These receptors were collected from a woman in her twenties or thirties in good health and CMV-seronegative. Both conserved end residues are part of each CDR3. D genes are given only for firm matches. Part of the rows lack a size; the others show once, few, many or a class for expanded clones.

TRBV5-1	TRBD2	NA	TRBJ2-1	CASSLVTGLAAYNEQFF	TGCGCCAGCAGCTTGGTAACGGGACTAGCTGCCTACAATGAGCAGTTCTTC
TRBV7-6	NA	NA	TRBJ2-7	CASSFTAGSDEQYF	TGTGCCAGCAGCTTTACGGCAGGGTCGGACGAGCAGTACTTC
TRBV2	NA	NA	TRBJ1-2	CASRARGAGYGYTF	TGTGCCAGCAGGGCGCGGGGGGCCGGCTATGGCTACACCTTC
TRBV15	NA	NA	TRBJ1-2	CATSRGGLYYGYTF	TGTGCCACCAGCAGAGGCGGGCTTTACTATGGCTACACCTTC
TRBV25-1	NA	NA	TRBJ1-1	CASSEWGPRGTEAFF	TGTGCCAGCAGTGAATGGGGCCCGCGTGGCACTGAAGCTTTCTTT
TRBV28	NA	few	TRBJ1-5	CASSLGQSNQPQHF	TGTGCCAGCAGTTTAGGACAGAGCAATCAGCCCCAGCATTTT
TRBV5-1	NA	NA	TRBJ2-2	CASSLFQGFTGELFF	TGCGCCAGCAGCTTGTTTCAGGGTTTCACCGGGGAGCTGTTTTTT
TRBV29-1	NA	NA	TRBJ1-1	CSVPGGTEAFF	TGCAGCGTCCCCGGCGGCACTGAAGCTTTCTTT
TRBV5-4	TRBD2	NA	TRBJ2-3	CASSLTSVFSDTQYF	TGTGCCAGCAGCTTGACTAGCGTATTTTCAGATACGCAGTATTTT
TRBV7-3	TRBD1	once	TRBJ2-3	CASSLVRTGSTDTQYF	TGTGCCAGCAGCTTAGTTAGGACAGGGAGCACAGATACGCAGTATTTT
TRBV30	TRBD1	NA	TRBJ2-3	CAWSSGTGTDTQYF	TGTGCCTGGAGTAGTGGGACAGGGACAGATACGCAGTATTTT
TRBV14	TRBD2	NA	TRBJ2-3	CASSPLAGASTDTQYF	TGTGCCAGCAGCCCGCTAGCGGGAGCTAGCACAGATACGCAGTATTTT
TRBV10-1	TRBD2	NA	TRBJ2-7	CASSGVGLAGTYEQYF	TGCGCCAGCAGTGGAGTTGGGCTAGCGGGAACCTACGAGCAGTACTTC
TRBV18	NA	NA	TRBJ2-7	CASSQQGSGREQYF	TGTGCCAGCTCACAGCAGGGCTCCGGTAGGGAGCAGTACTTC
TRBV27	NA	NA	TRBJ2-1	CASRVRGEQFF	TGTGCCAGCCGGGTGCGGGGTGAGCAGTTCTTC
TRBV5-1	NA	NA	TRBJ2-1	CASSLGTGLYNEQFF	TGCGCCAGCAGCTTGGGTACAGGGCTCTACAATGAGCAGTTCTTC